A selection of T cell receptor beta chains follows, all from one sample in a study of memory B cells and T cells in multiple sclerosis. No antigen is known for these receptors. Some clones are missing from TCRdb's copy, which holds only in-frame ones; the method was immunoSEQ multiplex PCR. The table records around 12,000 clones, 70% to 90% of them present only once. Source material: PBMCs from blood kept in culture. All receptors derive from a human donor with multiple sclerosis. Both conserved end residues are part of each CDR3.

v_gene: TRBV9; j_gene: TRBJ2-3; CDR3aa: CASSDRADTQYF
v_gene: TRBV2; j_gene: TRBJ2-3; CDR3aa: CASSEEIQPLDTQYF
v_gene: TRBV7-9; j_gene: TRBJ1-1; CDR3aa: CASSDSGQRTRGAFF
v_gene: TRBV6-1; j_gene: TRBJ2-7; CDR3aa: CASSEATRTGASSYEQYF
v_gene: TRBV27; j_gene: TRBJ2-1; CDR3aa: CASSLSSGGRNEQFF
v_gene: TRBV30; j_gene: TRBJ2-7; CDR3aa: CAWSVGPQAREQYF
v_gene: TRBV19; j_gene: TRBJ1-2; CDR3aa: CASSMGGLDYGYTF
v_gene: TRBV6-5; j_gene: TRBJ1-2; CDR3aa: CASSPQEPAIYGYTF
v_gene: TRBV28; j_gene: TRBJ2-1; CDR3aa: CASSPDSRSYNEQFF
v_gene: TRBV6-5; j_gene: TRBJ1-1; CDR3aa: CASRRQGDYTEAFF
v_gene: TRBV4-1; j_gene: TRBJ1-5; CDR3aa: CASSQDQGSNQPQHF
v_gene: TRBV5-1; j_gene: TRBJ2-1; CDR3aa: CASSPVVSYNEQFF
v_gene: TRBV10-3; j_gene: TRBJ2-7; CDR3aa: CAIHQSGTSVSYEQYF
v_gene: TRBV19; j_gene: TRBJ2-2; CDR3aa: CASSNRQGTTGELFF
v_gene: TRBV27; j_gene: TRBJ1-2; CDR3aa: CASHGLGAGGYTF
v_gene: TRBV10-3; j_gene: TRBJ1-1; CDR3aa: CAIRMDSNTEAFF
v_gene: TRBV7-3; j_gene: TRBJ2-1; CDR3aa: CASSQRASANSYNEQFF
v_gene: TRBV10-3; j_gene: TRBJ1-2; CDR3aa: CAISETPDRGSSFEWVYGYTF
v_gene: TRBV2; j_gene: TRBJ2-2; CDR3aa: CASSDLVGELFF
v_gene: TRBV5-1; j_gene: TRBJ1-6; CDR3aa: CASSLGVETGRSYSPLHF
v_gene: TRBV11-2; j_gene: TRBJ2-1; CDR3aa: CASSPSFEGTGEDNEQFF
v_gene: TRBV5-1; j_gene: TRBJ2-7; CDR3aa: CASSPLRGGISYEQYF
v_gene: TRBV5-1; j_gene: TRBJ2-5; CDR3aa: CASSLVGNQETQYF
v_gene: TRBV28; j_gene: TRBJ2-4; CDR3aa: CASTSGTLRHIQYF
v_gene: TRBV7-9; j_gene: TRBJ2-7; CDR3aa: CASSPRDRIYEQYF
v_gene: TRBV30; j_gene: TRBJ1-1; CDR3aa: CAWSVDRGRGAFF
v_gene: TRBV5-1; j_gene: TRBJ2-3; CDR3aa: CASSLVTASTDTQYF
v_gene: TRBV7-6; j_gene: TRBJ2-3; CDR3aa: CASTGGTDTQYF
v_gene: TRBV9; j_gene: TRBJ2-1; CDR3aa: CASSVAPGNEQFF
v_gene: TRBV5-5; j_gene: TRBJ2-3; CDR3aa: CASSLRGGYTDTQYF
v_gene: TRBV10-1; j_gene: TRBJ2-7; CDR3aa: CASSGGQGAHEQYF
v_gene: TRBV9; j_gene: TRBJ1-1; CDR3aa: CASSVGDNTEAFF
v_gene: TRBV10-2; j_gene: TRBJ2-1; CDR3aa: CASSDGLPRAVF
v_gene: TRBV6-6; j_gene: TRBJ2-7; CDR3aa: CASSYMGTEQYF
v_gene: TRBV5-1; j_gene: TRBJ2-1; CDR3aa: CASSWDPSSYNEQFF
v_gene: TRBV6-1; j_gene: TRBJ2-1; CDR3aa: CASSDRVAGNPRGEQFF
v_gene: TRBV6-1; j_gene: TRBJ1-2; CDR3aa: CASSEAGVRGLYGYTF
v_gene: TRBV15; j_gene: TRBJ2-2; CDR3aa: CATLQNTGELFF
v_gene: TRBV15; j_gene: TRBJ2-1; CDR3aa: CATSRDVGTSGGLFF
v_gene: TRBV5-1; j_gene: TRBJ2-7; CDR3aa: CASSLEGRSYEQYF
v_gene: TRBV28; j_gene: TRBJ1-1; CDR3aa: CASSSPREAFF
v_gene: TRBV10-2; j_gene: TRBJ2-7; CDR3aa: CASSESAGGPEQYF
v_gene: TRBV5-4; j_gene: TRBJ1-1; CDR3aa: CASSAGPNTEAFF
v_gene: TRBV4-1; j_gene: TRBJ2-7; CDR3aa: CASSQDAGRSPYEQYF
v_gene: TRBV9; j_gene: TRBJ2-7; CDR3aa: CASSVEDRGHYEQYF
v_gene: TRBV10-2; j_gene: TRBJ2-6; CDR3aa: CAGLNRVGANVLTF
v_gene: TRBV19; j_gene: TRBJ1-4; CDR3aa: CASSIGAGSATNEKLFF
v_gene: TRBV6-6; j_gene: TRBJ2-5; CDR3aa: CASSSPGDPQETQYF